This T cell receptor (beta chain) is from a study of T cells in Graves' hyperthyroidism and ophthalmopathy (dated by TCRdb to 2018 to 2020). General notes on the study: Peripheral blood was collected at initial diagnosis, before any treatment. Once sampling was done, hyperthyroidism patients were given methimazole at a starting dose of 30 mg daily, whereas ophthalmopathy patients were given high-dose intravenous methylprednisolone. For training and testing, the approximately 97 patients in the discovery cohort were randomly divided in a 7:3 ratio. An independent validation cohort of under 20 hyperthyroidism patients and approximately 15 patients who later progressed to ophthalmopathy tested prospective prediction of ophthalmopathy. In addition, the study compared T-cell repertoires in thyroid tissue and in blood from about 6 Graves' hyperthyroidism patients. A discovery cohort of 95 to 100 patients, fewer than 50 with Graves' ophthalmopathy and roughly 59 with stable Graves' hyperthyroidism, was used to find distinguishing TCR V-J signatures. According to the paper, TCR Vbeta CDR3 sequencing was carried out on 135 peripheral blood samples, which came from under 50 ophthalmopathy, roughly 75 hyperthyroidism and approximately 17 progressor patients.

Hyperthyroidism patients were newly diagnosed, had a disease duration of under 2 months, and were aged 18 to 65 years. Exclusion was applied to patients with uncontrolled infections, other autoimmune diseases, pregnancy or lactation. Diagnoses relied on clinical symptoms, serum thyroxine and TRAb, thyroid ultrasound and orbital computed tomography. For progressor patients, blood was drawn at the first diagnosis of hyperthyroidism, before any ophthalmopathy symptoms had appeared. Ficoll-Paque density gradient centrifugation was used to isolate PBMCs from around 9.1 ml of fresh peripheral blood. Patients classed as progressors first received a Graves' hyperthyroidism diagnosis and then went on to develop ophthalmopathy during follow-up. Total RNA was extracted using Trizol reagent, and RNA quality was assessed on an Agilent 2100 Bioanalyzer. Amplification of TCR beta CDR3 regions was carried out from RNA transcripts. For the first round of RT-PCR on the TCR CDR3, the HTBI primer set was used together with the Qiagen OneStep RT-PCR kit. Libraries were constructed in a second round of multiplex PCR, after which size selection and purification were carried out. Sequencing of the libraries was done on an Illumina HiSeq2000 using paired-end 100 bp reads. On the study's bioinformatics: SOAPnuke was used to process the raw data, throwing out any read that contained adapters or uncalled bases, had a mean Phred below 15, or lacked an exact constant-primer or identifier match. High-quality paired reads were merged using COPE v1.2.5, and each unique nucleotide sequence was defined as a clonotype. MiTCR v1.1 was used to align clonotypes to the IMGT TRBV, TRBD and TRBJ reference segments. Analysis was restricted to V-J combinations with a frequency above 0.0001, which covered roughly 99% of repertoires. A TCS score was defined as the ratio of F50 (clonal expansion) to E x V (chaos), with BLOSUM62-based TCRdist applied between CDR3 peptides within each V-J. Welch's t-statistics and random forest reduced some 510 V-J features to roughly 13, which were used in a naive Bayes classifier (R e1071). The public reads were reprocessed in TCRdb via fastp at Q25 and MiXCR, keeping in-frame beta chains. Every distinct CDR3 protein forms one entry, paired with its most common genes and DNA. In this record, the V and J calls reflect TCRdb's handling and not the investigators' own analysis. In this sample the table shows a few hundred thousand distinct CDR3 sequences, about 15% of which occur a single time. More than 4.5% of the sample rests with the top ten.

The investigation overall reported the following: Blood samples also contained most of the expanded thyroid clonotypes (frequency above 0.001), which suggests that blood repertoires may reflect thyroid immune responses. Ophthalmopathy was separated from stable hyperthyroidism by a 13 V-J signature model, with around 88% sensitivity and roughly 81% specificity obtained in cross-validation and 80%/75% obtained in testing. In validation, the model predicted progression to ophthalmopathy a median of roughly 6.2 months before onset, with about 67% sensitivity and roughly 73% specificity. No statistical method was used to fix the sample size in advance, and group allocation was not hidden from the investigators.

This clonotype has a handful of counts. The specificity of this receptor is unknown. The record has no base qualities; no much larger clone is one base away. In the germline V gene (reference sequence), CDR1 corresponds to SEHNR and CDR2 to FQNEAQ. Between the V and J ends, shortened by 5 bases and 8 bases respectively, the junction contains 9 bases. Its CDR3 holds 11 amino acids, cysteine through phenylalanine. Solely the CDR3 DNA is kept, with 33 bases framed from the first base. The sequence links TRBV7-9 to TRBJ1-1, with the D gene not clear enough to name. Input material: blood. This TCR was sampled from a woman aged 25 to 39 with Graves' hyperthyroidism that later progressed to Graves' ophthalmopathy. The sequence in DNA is TGTGCCAGCAGCCGAACAGCAGAAGCTTTCTTT. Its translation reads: CASSRTAEAFF.